This T cell receptor (beta chain) was observed in a study of T cell clonality in common variable immunodeficiency. Overall study results and limits: What drives increased CVID clonality needs T cell subpopulation sequencing.

J was trimmed by 5 bases and V by 2 bases; bases with no gene match: 3. Per germline, CDR1 SGHTA and CDR2 FQGNSA. The CDR3 is 14 residues long. TCRdb keeps only in-frame clones here, not all; method: immunoSEQ multiplex PCR. Altogether around 57,000 clones were found in the sample, and no singletons occur. Donors gave roughly 5 to 8 ml heparinized peripheral whole blood. Many counts were recorded for this clone. As yet, its antigen is unknown. The read halts 3 residues ahead of the CDR3 end, with the missing end drawn from the germline J gene. Input material: peripheral blood mononuclear cells. The chain has TRBV7-2 and TRBJ2-5, with 9 bases fitting TRBD2. The source is a person aged 18 to 75 in good health. CDR3 DNA, as far as it was read: TGTGCCAGCAGCTTAAGCGGGAGGAGGGAGACC. Protein: CASSLSGRRET. In full, the CDR3 reads CASSLSGRRETQYF.